A selection of T cell receptor beta chains follows, all from one sample in a study of identical twins. TCRdb re-analysed the 5' RACE reads in MiXCR, keeping a single row per CDR3 protein. The data hold under 500,000 distinct CDR3 sequences, with roughly an eighth observed a single time. In addition, the sample was reused for a study of yellow fever vaccine responses in identical twins.

Sequences were obtained from CD4+ T cells sorted from blood. The receptors were gathered from a woman younger than 30 in good health. The conserved cysteine and the conserved F or W are not part of the CDR3 here.

v_call | cdr3_aa
TRBV5-1 | ASSLRQSTDTQY
TRBV11-1 | ASTQGEYNTGELF
TRBV20-1 | SARADSVGGTEAF
TRBV12-3/TRBV12-4 | ASSPTFWGDTEAF
TRBV10-3 | AIRTSGGVETQY
TRBV7-9 | ASSNRDLRKYNEQF
TRBV3-1 | ASSQSNRGQNTEAF
TRBV7-2 | ASSFTSGGANTGELF
TRBV6-2/TRBV6-3 | ASSSRSVSYEQY
TRBV29-1 | SVVLDRGYEQY
TRBV20-1 | SARGKNTGELF
TRBV29-1 | SVDLGQGGTEAF
TRBV5-1 | ASTRQGANSEQY
TRBV20-1 | SARDQTAQSYNEQF
TRBV20-1 | SGTGEETQY
TRBV5-1 | ASSSGLAGALSTGELF
TRBV4-2 | ASSQGLAGGQGTQY
TRBV20-1 | SAKGTRLKQETQY
TRBV4-3 | ASSQVRHFYNSPLH
TRBV7-2 | ASSLAWRTGVTYEQY
TRBV12-3/TRBV12-4 | ASSFSHNEQF
TRBV29-1 | SVNQPTGNDYGYT
TRBV29-1 | SPTKAGAF
TRBV15 | ATSFRQNMNTEAF
TRBV7-3 | ASSLVPFVEQY
TRBV6-1 | ARQGQSNSHNEQF
TRBV4-2 | ASSLRGLAGGLNEQF
TRBV6-1 | ASSDPGLLETQY
TRBV9 | ASSVVAGGPYEQY
TRBV29-1 | SVLTGMSNQPQH
TRBV7-9 | ASSFSQAGGSEQY
TRBV15 | ATSRDGGYRGQF
TRBV5-1 | ASSLDGQVDPGGFHEQY
TRBV7-2 | ASSLGGVAGETQY
TRBV9 | ASSPLPLLGNTIY
TRBV7-2 | ASSLGFREQF
TRBV12-3/TRBV12-4 | ASRKGGRANEKLF
TRBV14 | ASSQVRSLSTGELF
TRBV12-3/TRBV12-4 | ASSALWVGSSYEQY
TRBV28 | ASSPQRTEAF
TRBV25-1 | ASSRVGGGYGYT